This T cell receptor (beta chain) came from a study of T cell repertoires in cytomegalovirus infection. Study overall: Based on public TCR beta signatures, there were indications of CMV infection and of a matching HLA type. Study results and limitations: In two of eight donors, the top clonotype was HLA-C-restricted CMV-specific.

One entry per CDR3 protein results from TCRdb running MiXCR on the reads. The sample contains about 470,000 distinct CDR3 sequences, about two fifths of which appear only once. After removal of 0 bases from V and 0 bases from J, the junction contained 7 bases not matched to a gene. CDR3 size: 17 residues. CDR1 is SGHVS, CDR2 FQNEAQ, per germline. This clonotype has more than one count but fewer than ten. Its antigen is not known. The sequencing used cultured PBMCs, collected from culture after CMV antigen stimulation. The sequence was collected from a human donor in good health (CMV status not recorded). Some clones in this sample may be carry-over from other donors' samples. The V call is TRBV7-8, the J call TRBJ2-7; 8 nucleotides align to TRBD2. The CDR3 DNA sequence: TGTGCCAGCAGCTTAGCAAGGTTGGCGGGGGGCTCCTACGAGCAGTACTTC. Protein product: CASSLARLAGGSYEQYF.